The clone carrying this T cell receptor beta chain was counted only a few times. Its target is unknown. The V end was cut by 1 base, the J end by 0 bases, with 9 bases between. Germline CDR1 is LGHDT and CDR2 is YNNKEL (reference sequence). The CDR3 loop spans 15 amino acids. This entry belongs to a study of blood T cells in healthy people across ages. General study findings and limits: The fall in TCR beta diversity per million T cells was roughly linear with age.

A second PCR of 7 to 11 cycles used a sample-barcoded 5' primer and a J-beta primer mix. MiXCR was run by TCRdb on the 5' RACE reads, yielding one entry per CDR3 protein. The sample contains more than 1,000,000 distinct CDR3 sequences, approximately 26% of which appear only once. This sample was also put to use in a study of T cells of mothers and their children. That paper adds: Overlap in related mother-child pairs always slightly exceeded unrelated pairs, never significantly.

Material: blood. The chain employs TRBV3-1 and TRBJ2-5, with a tentative D call TRBD1 (6 bases). The clonotype originates from a girl aged 2-9 years in good health. DNA for the CDR3: TGTGCCAGCAGCCAAGGGACAGCTGACCAAGAGACCCAGTACTTC. This sequence encodes CASSQGTADQETQYF.